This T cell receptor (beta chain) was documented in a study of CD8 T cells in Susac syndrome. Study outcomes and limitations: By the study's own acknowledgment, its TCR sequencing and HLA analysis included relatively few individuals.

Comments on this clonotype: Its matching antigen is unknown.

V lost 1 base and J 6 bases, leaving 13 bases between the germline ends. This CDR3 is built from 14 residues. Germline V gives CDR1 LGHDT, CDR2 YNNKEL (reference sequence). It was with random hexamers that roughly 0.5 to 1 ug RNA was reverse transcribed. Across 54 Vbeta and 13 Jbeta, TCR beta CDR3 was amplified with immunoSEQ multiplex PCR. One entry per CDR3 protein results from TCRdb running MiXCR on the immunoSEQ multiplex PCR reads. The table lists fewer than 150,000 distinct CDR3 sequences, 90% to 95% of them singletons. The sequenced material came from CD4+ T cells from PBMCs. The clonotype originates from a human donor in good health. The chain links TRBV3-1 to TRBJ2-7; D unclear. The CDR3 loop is CASSQGTAWGEQYF. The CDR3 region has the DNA TGTGCCAGCAGCCAAGGAACGGCGTGGGGCGAGCAGTACTTC.